The clone carrying this TCR beta chain turned up a few times. This specimen comes from a study of T-cell reconstitution after alpha-beta-depleted transplantation in children. The V end was cut by 4 bases, the J end by 0 bases, with 10 bases between. The CDR3 has 14 amino acids. Germline V CDR1 and CDR2: DFQATT, SNEGSKA (reference sequence). It was with unique molecular identifiers that the TCRbeta library was prepared. Each CDR3 protein gets one entry after TCRdb re-called the PCR reads with MiXCR. The sample lists about 610,000 distinct CDR3 sequences, roughly a tenth seen once, with around 4% in the top ten.

The chain combines TRBV20-1 with TRBJ1-5, with D possibly matching TRBD1 (5 bases). This receptor was identified in a human donor who donated a stem cell graft to a child with acute myeloid leukemia. Specimen: PBMCs from the stem cell graft donor, collected from the stem cell graft. The CDR3 DNA reads as TGCAGTGCTACCCCAGGGCCTAGCAATCAGCCCCAGCATTTT. It translates to CSATPGPSNQPQHF.